The 9 T cell receptor beta chains below were found in one sample sequenced in a study of human T cells and chemical hapten exposure. As to time point: patch test 2, 6 weeks after DPC sensitization. The treatment was: therapeutic diphenylcyclopropenone sensitization with weekly scalp DPC. A single record per CDR3 protein comes from TCRdb applying MiXCR to the RACE reads. The profile shows about 89,000 distinct CDR3 sequences, roughly 9.6% of them singletons. Specimen: whole blood, collected in connection with sensitization to the hapten diphenylcyclopropenone (DPC). All receptors derive from a man aged 35 to 55 with alopecia areata. Some clones in this sample may be carry-over from other donors' samples.

The rearrangement joins TRBV19 to TRBJ2-1; D may be TRBD1 (5 bases). The V end lost 2 bases, the J end lost 4 bases, and 12 bases lay between the germline ends. This CDR3 has 15 amino acids. Germline CDR1 and CDR2: LNHDA and SQIVND (reference sequence). DNA of the CDR3: TGTGCCAGTAGTATAAGCAGGGCGACGTACAATGAGCAGTTCTTC. This encodes CASSISRATYNEQFF. Looking up the rest from reference TRBV19 and TRBJ2-1 gives the full variable domain: DGGITQSPKYLFRKEGQNVTLSCEQNLNHDAMYWYRQDPGQGLRLIYYSQIVNDFQKGDIAEGYSVSREKKESFPLTVTSAQKNPTAFYLCASSISRATYNEQFFGPGTRLTVL.

This clonotype was detected a few times. J is TRBJ2-1 and V is TRBV4-1; D gene uncertain. Germline V gene lookup returns CDR1 MGHRA and CDR2 YSYEKL. CDR3 length: 15 residues. The ends were cut back, 0 bases at V and 0 bases at J, with 6 bases in the middle. In DNA, the CDR3 is TGCGCCAGCAGCCAAGAGGAGAGCTCCTACAATGAGCAGTTCTTC. It translates to CASSQEESSYNEQFF.

Ten or more counts support this clonotype. V usage is TRBV7-3 and J usage is TRBJ1-1; 9 bases are shared with TRBD1. Germline trimming cut 4 bases from V and 4 bases from J; bases unmatched to any gene: 7. Germline assignment: CDR1 SGHTA and CDR2 FQGTGA. CDR3 length: 15 amino acids. The DNA of the CDR3 is TGTGCCAGCAGCTCTAGGAGACAGGGGGGCACTGAAGCTTTCTTT. Amino acid sequence: CASSSRRQGGTEAFF.

This clonotype has a handful of counts. The chain has TRBV24-1 and TRBJ2-3; D remains unclear. Germline assignment: CDR1 KGHDR and CDR2 SFDVKD. CDR3 length: 15 residues. Trimming shortened V by 2 bases and J by 7 bases, and 15 bases separated the two germline ends. In DNA, the CDR3 is TGTGCCACCAGTGATTCGGGCGGAGTGGGGAATACGCAGTATTTT. This gives the protein CATSDSGGVGNTQYF.

The V call is TRBV5-1, the J call TRBJ2-7; weak D call: TRBD1 (6 bases). The germline gives CDR1 SGHRS, CDR2 YFSETQ. V lost 1 base, J lost 5 bases, and 13 bases lay in between. This CDR3 is built from 14 residues. The CDR3 is CASSLSTGLDEQYF. For the CDR3, the DNA is TGCGCCAGCAGCTTGAGCACAGGGCTGGACGAGCAGTACTTC.

This clonotype was counted between two and nine times. The chain couples TRBV29-1 to TRBJ2-7; D uncertain. Germline V CDR1 and CDR2: SQVTM, ANQGSEA. CDR3 length equals 12 residues. The V end was cut by 0 bases, the J end by 3 bases, with 6 bases between. For the CDR3, the DNA is TGCAGCGTTGAAGATCTTGGCTACGAGCAGTACTTC. It codes for CSVEDLGYEQYF.

This clonotype was counted between two and nine times. This chain connects TRBV10-2 to TRBJ2-1, with 12 bases fitting TRBD2. There are 15 residues in the CDR3. From germline, CDR1 is WSHSY and CDR2 SAAADI. J gave up 9 bases and V 5 bases, and 8 bases lay outside the gene matches. This chain's CDR3 is CASSTTSGGKGEQFF. The CDR3 nucleotides are TGCGCCAGCAGTACGACTAGCGGGGGAAAGGGTGAGCAGTTCTTC.

As concerns this clonotype: This sequence may be a read error, since a much larger clone differs from it by one base. Here the CDR3 reads CASRPFADLDTQYF. Here the CDR3 DNA reads TGTGCCAGCAGACCGTTTGCGGACCTAGATACGCAGTATTTT. The gene calls are TRBV7-2 and TRBJ2-3; D remains unclear. Germline V gives CDR1 SGHTA, CDR2 FQGNSA. Trimming took off 6 bases at V and 5 bases at J, with 15 bases between the two ends. This CDR3 contains 14 residues.

This clonotype has just a few counts. This chain connects TRBV27 to TRBJ2-4, with a possible D match to TRBD1 (6 bases). V was trimmed by 0 bases and J by 9 bases, leaving 9 bases between them. CDR3 length: 13 residues. Germline V lookup: CDR1 MNHEY, CDR2 SMNVEV (reference sequence). In nucleotides, the CDR3 is TGTGCCAGCAGTTTATCCAGGGGAAGCATTCAGTACTTC. The encoded protein is CASSLSRGSIQYF.